This is a list of T cell receptor beta chains from one sample in a study of blood T cell repertoires in COVID-19. Using immunoSEQ multiplex PCR, the repertoire was profiled, and TCRdb retains in-frame clones only, with some absent. This table has about 200,000 clones, about 86% appearing once. The sample consisted of peripheral blood. These receptors originate from a man between 18 and 29 years old with active or convalescent COVID-19. The CDR3 runs from the conserved cysteine through the conserved F or W. D genes are given only for firm matches. Not every row has a clone size; where given, it reads once, few, many or a size class.

V,D,J,length,size,CDR3,DNA
TRBV28,.,TRBJ1-4,16,.,CASSPPLGADNEKLFF,TGTGCCAGCAGTCCCCCTTTAGGGGCGGATAATGAAAAACTGTTTTTT
TRBV27,.,TRBJ2-7,17,.,CASIPVLSTRIKYEQYF,TGTGCCAGCATCCCCGTCCTTTCGACTAGGATTAAATACGAGCAGTACTTC
TRBV19,TRBD2,TRBJ2-1,18,once,CASSISSGRPSSYNEQFF,TGTGCCAGTAGTATTTCCAGCGGGAGGCCCAGCTCCTACAATGAGCAGTTCTTC
TRBV20-1,TRBD1,TRBJ2-1,16,.,CSASLTGSKVYNEQFF,TGCAGTGCTAGTCTGACAGGGAGTAAGGTTTACAATGAGCAGTTCTTC
TRBV15,TRBD1,TRBJ2-1,16,.,CATSRVDRDRNNEQFF,TGTGCCACCAGCAGAGTCGACAGGGACCGAAACAATGAGCAGTTCTTC
TRBV7-2,.,TRBJ1-2,15,.,CASSLALGASYGYTF,TGTGCCAGCAGCTTAGCGCTAGGGGCGTCCTATGGCTACACCTTC
TRBV19,.,TRBJ2-1,13,.,CASSIDVSNEQFF,TGTGCCAGTAGTATAGACGTTTCCAATGAGCAGTTCTTC
TRBV5-4,.,TRBJ2-5,15,.,CASSLRRAPQETQYF,TGTGCCAGCAGCCTAAGGAGGGCCCCCCAAGAGACCCAGTACTTC
TRBV9,TRBD1,TRBJ2-1,16,.,CASSVGGQAIRNEQFF,TGTGCCAGCAGCGTAGGGGGACAGGCTATTCGGAATGAGCAGTTCTTC
TRBV11-3,TRBD1,TRBJ1-1,14,.,CASSLGQSSTEAFF,TGTGCCAGCAGCTTGGGACAGTCATCCACTGAAGCTTTCTTT
TRBV29-1,.,TRBJ2-6,13,.,CSVDSSGANVLTF,TGCAGCGTTGACAGCTCTGGGGCCAACGTCCTGACTTTC
TRBV7-2,.,TRBJ2-7,15,.,CASSLWGQGYDEQYF,TGTGCCAGCAGCTTATGGGGGCAGGGCTACGACGAGCAGTACTTC
TRBV27,TRBD2,TRBJ2-3,16,.,CASSLHGRKGVDTQYF,TGTGCCAGCAGTCTCCACGGGAGGAAGGGAGTAGATACGCAGTATTTT
TRBV1,.,TRBJ1-2,16,.,CTSSQELIRGANGYTF,TGCACCAGCAGCCAAGAACTCATCCGGGGGGCTAATGGCTACACCTTC
TRBV10-3,.,TRBJ2-2,14,.,CAISGGTSTGELFF,TGTGCCATCAGCGGTGGGACATCAACCGGGGAGCTGTTTTTT
TRBV27,.,TRBJ1-1,13,.,CASSLFRNTEAFF,TGTGCCAGCAGTTTGTTCAGGAACACTGAAGCTTTCTTT
TRBV5-1,TRBD1,TRBJ1-4,14,once,CASSEDRAVEKLFF,TGCGCCAGCAGCGAGGACAGGGCAGTTGAAAAACTGTTTTTT
TRBV7-9,TRBD1,TRBJ1-3,13,.,CASSQGARNTIYF,TGTGCCAGCTCCCAGGGGGCTCGAAACACCATATATTTT
TRBV25-1,TRBD2,TRBJ2-2,17,.,CASSGGGLAGPYGELFF,TGTGCCAGCAGTGGAGGGGGACTAGCGGGCCCTTACGGGGAGCTGTTTTTT
TRBV5-1,TRBD2,TRBJ2-3,15,.,CASSFSGRGTDTQYF,TGCGCCAGCAGCTTTAGCGGGAGGGGCACAGATACGCAGTATTTT
TRBV10-3,.,TRBJ1-5,16,.,CAISSAGDYSNQPQHF,TGTGCCATCTCGTCGGCAGGAGACTATAGCAATCAGCCCCAGCATTTT
TRBV25-1,.,TRBJ2-7,15,.,CASRRGTTGSYEQYF,TGTGCCAGCAGGCGGGGGACAACAGGGTCCTACGAGCAGTACTTC
TRBV5-1,.,TRBJ2-2,16,.,CASSLEGGSGTGELFF,TGCGCCAGCAGCTTGGAAGGTGGGAGCGGGACCGGGGAGCTGTTTTTT
TRBV7-2,.,TRBJ1-3,15,few,CASSQMGSGGNTIYF,TGTGCCAGCAGCCAGATGGGGAGTGGGGGAAACACCATATATTTT